This TCR beta chain emerged from a study of cytomegalovirus exposure and HLA in healthy donors. Points from the study as a whole: Exclusion as indistinguishable affected some V segments, including TRBV6-2 and TRBV6-3. Available immune exposure information was restricted to CMV serostatus only.

On this clone: The antigen remains undetermined.

The PCR was carried out with 60 Vbeta primers and 13 Jbeta primers. The table came from immunoSEQ multiplex PCR; TCRdb's copy has only in-frame clones and leaves some out. The table shows under 100,000 clones, with around 79% occurring only once. The CDR3 has 14 amino acids. CDR1 is SGHNT and CDR2 is YYREEE in the germline V gene (reference sequence). V trimming: 3 bases; J trimming: 7 bases; junction bases outside the gene matches: 9. Samples came from healthy bone marrow donors. Sequencing was done on a sample of PBMCs. This receptor was taken from a young man in good health and CMV-seronegative. The gene calls are TRBV5-4 and TRBJ1-2, with 7 bases that match TRBD1. In DNA form, the CDR3 reads TGTGCCAGCAGCTGGGTAACAGGGGATGGTGGCTACACCTTC. Translated: CASSWVTGDGGYTF.